Below, 19 T cell receptor beta chains from the same sample are listed, as sequenced in a study of CD4 T cells in relation to SARS-CoV-2 and coronaviruses (dated by TCRdb to the early 2020s). The library relied on the immunoSEQ multiplex PCR assay. Sourced from immuneACCESS, this table was stored by TCRdb with only in-frame sequences that have V and J called. A share of the clones is absent; for the studies checked, an unresolved V gene accounts for under half, and the remainder has no known explanation. The sample has about 24,000 clones on record, around 74% of them singletons. The ten largest clones add up to roughly an eighth of the sample. CD4+ T cells from unexposed donors were collected before the COVID-19 pandemic (2011-2018). After more than 9 days of culture, CD4+ T cells were isolated with the EasySep CD4+ T cell isolation kit. These receptors' antigens are unknown. The sequenced sample consisted of CD4+ T cells from PBMCs, cultured in vitro. These receptors originate from a human donor in good health.

The gene calls are TRBV4-1 and TRBJ2-7; TRBD1 or TRBD2 may be the D gene (6 bases each). The CDR3 is 16 amino acids. Trimming took 3 bases from V and 5 from J, leaving 20 bases between them. Germline values: CDR1 MGHRA, CDR2 YSYEKL. In nucleotides, the CDR3 is TGCGCCAGCAGCCAGGGTTATGGGACCGGGGGCCACGAGCAGTACTTC. Protein: CASSQGYGTGGHEQYF.

The rearrangement joins TRBV10-3 to TRBJ1-1, with TRBD1 as a possible D gene (6 bases). V was shortened by 0 bases and J by 3 bases, with 11 bases between the two germline ends. The germline V gene has CDR1 ENHRY and CDR2 SYGVKD. This CDR3 is 15 amino acids long. The CDR3 loop reads CAISESSQGYTEAFF. DNA of the CDR3: TGTGCCATCAGTGAGTCGTCTCAGGGGTACACTGAAGCTTTCTTT.

The chain recombines TRBV24-1 with TRBJ1-5; no clear D gene. The CDR3 length is 14 residues. Germline lookup yields CDR1 KGHDR and CDR2 SFDVKD. With 4 bases removed from V and 7 bases from J, the gap between germline ends came to 13 bases. In DNA, the CDR3 is TGTGCCACCAGTGAAGGCGAATGGAGGCAGCCCCAGCATTTT. Its translation: CATSEGEWRQPQHF.

The genes are TRBV4-2 and TRBJ2-2; maybe TRBD2 (6 bases). The CDR3 length is 15 residues. CDR1 is LGHNA, CDR2 YNFKEQ, per germline. Trimming removed 0 bases at V and 5 bases at J, with 10 bases between. CDR3 sequence (DNA): TGTGCCAGCAGCCAAGAATACGGGACTACCGGGGAGCTGTTTTTT. As protein: CASSQEYGTTGELFF.

This clone showed up just once. The V call is TRBV5-1, the J call TRBJ1-2, with 9 bases fitting TRBD1. Germline CDR1 and CDR2: SGHRS and YFSETQ. V was pared by 4 bases and J by 8 bases, with 6 bases of the junction left unmatched. CDR3 size: 13 residues. CDR3 amino acids: CASSGGQGEGYTF. The CDR3 DNA reads as TGCGCCAGCAGCGGGGGACAGGGAGAGGGCTACACCTTC.

V and J are TRBV2 and TRBJ2-5, with TRBD2 identical over 7 bases. CDR3 length: 12 residues. Germline V gives CDR1 SNHLY, CDR2 FYNNEI. After removal of 7 bases from V and 5 bases from J, the junction contained 4 bases not matched to a gene. The CDR3: CASTASGETQYF. The CDR3 DNA reads as TGTGCCAGCACGGCTAGCGGCGAGACCCAGTACTTC. The full variable domain, with the rest looked up from reference TRBV2 and TRBJ2-5, is EPEVTQTPSHQVTQMGQEVILRCVPISNHLYFYWYRQILGQKVEFLVSFYNNEISEKSEIFDDQFSVERPDGSNFTLKIRSTKLEDSAMYFCASTASGETQYFGPGTRLLVL.

The rearrangement uses TRBV5-1 and TRBJ2-1, with 12 bases identical to TRBD2. The germline V gene encodes CDR1 SGHRS and CDR2 YFSETQ. The junction had 11 bases not matched to a gene; V was cut back by 3 bases and J by 10 bases. The CDR3 spans 16 residues. Here the CDR3 DNA reads TGCGCCAGCAGCTCAGTAGGGACTAGCGGGCTCAGAGAGCAGTTCTTC. It specifies CASSSVGTSGLREQFF.

J is TRBJ1-4 and V is TRBV3-1 (or the pseudogene TRBV3-2); D is possibly TRBD1 (6 bases). V lost 4 bases and J lost 6, with 12 bases in between. Germline loops: CDR1 LGHDT, CDR2 YNNKEL (reference sequence). The CDR3 contains 14 residues. The CDR3 nucleotides are TGTGCCAGCAGCCTGGGGGCGAATGATGAAAAACTGTTTTTT. Amino acid sequence: CASSLGANDEKLFF.

The CDR3 sequence is CASSPPRRTGFVGELFF. CDR3 DNA sequence: TGTGCCAGCTCACCACCGAGGCGGACAGGGTTCGTCGGGGAGCTGTTTTTT. The genes are TRBV18 and TRBJ2-2, with TRBD1 matching 8 bases. The CDR3 has 17 amino acids. CDR1 and CDR2 from the germline V gene are KGHSH and LQKENI. The ends lost 0 bases at V and 7 bases at J; junction bases unmatched: 10.

This clone occurred a few times. The V and J genes are TRBV30 and TRBJ1-5; D is possibly TRBD1 (6 bases). V was pared by 6 bases and J by 4 bases, with 13 bases between. The CDR3 consists of 13 residues. Germline assignment: CDR1 GTSNPN and CDR2 SVGIG (reference sequence). CDR3 sequence: CACRAGVNQPQHF. The CDR3 nucleotides are TGTGCCTGCCGGGCAGGGGTTAATCAGCCCCAGCATTTT.

The chain has TRBV15 and TRBJ2-3, with D possibly matching TRBD2 (6 bases). The germline V gene has CDR1 LNHNV and CDR2 YYDKDF (reference sequence). V was trimmed by 0 bases and J by 5 bases, leaving 15 bases between them. The CDR3 spans 16 residues. The CDR3 protein is CATSRDKYLARDTQYF. The CDR3, as DNA: TGTGCCACCAGCAGAGATAAGTACCTAGCGCGAGATACGCAGTATTTT.

This chain uses TRBV20-1 with TRBJ2-3; TRBD1 might be the D (6 bases). The CDR3 consists of 13 residues. V lost 3 bases and J 1 base, leaving 8 bases between the germline ends. Germline loops: CDR1 DFQATT, CDR2 SNEGSKA (reference sequence). CDR3 residues: CSASSGGTDTQYF. The CDR3 nucleotides read TGCAGTGCTAGTTCAGGGGGCACAGATACGCAGTATTTT.

The chain links TRBV18 to TRBJ2-7, with D perhaps assigned TRBD1 or TRBD2 (5 bases each). This CDR3 is built from 13 residues. V was trimmed by 2 bases and J by 1 base, leaving 6 bases between them. Germline V CDR1 and CDR2: KGHSH, LQKENI. The CDR3, as DNA: TGTGCCAGCTCACCAGGGGGATCCTACGAGCAGTACTTC. It codes for CASSPGGSYEQYF.

The V call is TRBV28, the J call TRBJ2-5, with TRBD1 identical over 9 bases. V trimming: 7 bases; J trimming: 5 bases; junction bases outside the gene matches: 8. The CDR3 is 14 residues long. CDR1 MDHEN and CDR2 SYDVKM come from the germline V gene. The CDR3 DNA reads TGTGCCAGCACCGGGGACAGGGCGGGCGAGACCCAGTACTTC. Translating it yields CASTGDRAGETQYF.

The V call is TRBV28, the J call TRBJ1-2; the D is unclear. With 4 bases removed from V and 3 bases from J, the gap between germline ends came to 3 bases. CDR3 length: 11 amino acids. Looked up from germline, CDR1 is MDHEN and CDR2 is SYDVKM. The CDR3 bases are TGTGCCAGCAGTTCCGACTATGGCTACACCTTC. As protein: CASSSDYGYTF.

The CDR3 DNA reads as TGTGCCTGGAGTGCTCAGGGGGCGGGTGAAAAACTGTTTTTT. Protein product: CAWSAQGAGEKLFF. The chain joins TRBV30 to TRBJ1-4; TRBD1 aligns across 8 bases. V trimming: 1 base; J trimming: 7 bases; junction bases outside the gene matches: 5. Germline V CDR1 and CDR2: GTSNPN, SVGIG (reference sequence). CDR3 length: 14 amino acids.

This clone was seen only a few times. This chain links TRBV30 with TRBJ1-5; no clear D. Deletions cut 3 bases from V and 5 bases from J, with 11 bases between. CDR1 and CDR2 (germline): GTSNPN, SVGIG (reference sequence). This CDR3 comprises 13 residues. Here the CDR3 DNA reads TGTGCCTGGAGAGCTAGAGCAGATCAGCCCCAGCATTTT. It is translated as CAWRARADQPQHF.

The chain is built from TRBV4-1 and TRBJ2-7; maybe TRBD1 (5 bases). V lost 1 base and J 6 bases, leaving 22 bases between the germline ends. This CDR3 has 17 amino acids. Germline V gene data show CDR1 as MGHRA and CDR2 as YSYEKL. The CDR3 DNA sequence: TGCGCCAGCAGCCAAGCTAACACAGGATTAATACCTGTCGAGCAGTACTTC. It specifies CASSQANTGLIPVEQYF.

Only one count was recorded for this clone. The chain couples TRBV19 to TRBJ1-4, with D tentatively TRBD1 (5 bases). This CDR3 comprises 16 residues. Looked up from germline, CDR1 is LNHDA and CDR2 is SQIVND (reference sequence). V gave up 6 bases and J gave up 3 bases, with 17 bases separating them. Here the CDR3 reads CASRSAGGASNEKLFF. The CDR3, as DNA: TGTGCCAGTAGGAGCGCAGGCGGGGCGTCTAATGAAAAACTGTTTTTT.